This T cell receptor beta chain was sequenced for a study of cytomegalovirus exposure and HLA in healthy donors. Across the whole study: Of several hundred genotyped donors, roughly 81% grouped in the Caucasian-associated ancestry cluster. Study-wide findings and caveats: Later analysis showed most CMV-associated TCR beta chains appearing HLA-restricted. Earlier results showed most TCR beta V segments being productive about 87% or about 30% of the time.

The PCR made use of 60 Vbeta and 13 Jbeta primers. As processed by the authors: Around 80 million unique TCR beta chains, approximately 11 million of them shared, were counted by a later analysis. TCRdb keeps only in-frame clones here, not all; method: immunoSEQ multiplex PCR. V and J calls plus clone size are reproduced from that table; the DNA served to infer D and trimming. The repertoire holds about 140,000 clones, with approximately 71% as singletons. A remark on this clone: What it binds is unknown.

Germline CDR1 and CDR2: MNHNY and SVGAGI (reference sequence). J lost 4 bases, V lost 0 bases, and 1 base had no gene match. This CDR3 is 15 amino acids long. The V and J genes are TRBV6-6 and TRBJ2-3; the match to TRBD1 covers 10 bases. This TCR was recovered from a man in his forties in good health and CMV-seronegative. The sequencing input was PBMCs. Here the CDR3 reads CASSYSGTGADTQYF. DNA for the CDR3: TGTGCCAGCAGTTACTCTGGGACAGGGGCAGATACGCAGTATTTT.